This TCR beta chain was sequenced in a study of vaccination and CD4 T cells after COVID-19 (dated by TCRdb to the early 2020s). Broadly, across the study: Convalescent patients had a positive SARS-CoV-2 result on nasal swab PCR, and of these patients, several had mild disease and one had severe disease. Six males and four females were included in the convalescent cohort, with two Hispanic individuals, seven Caucasians, two Asians and one multiracial person represented. Participants received two doses of either the Pfizer-BioNTech BNT162b2 vaccine (n=8) or the Moderna mRNA-1273 vaccine (n=2). Post-COVID blood samples from convalescent patients were collected a median of around 110 days after diagnosis, with a range of 35 to 161 days. The time from the second vaccine dose to post-vaccine blood sampling had a median of 72 days and ranged from roughly 13 to 241 days. A few convalescent patients were sampled both early after vaccination (day 14) and late after vaccination (days 161 to 241). Overlapping spike peptide pools from SARS-CoV-2 and from the common cold coronaviruses HCoV-NL63, HCoV-OC43 and HCoV-229E were used as culture stimuli. In control cultures, a CEFX viral epitope pool was used as positive control, an HIV-1 Nef peptide pool was used as negative control, or no peptide was added. The spike-specific CD4+ TCR repertoire was compared before and after mRNA vaccination in approximately ten COVID-19 convalescent patients and a handful of infection-naive healthy vaccine recipients.

The sample's time point label, in plain terms: late sampling 161 to 241 days after vaccination in three convalescent patients. This specimen's treatment or condition label, interpreted: roughly 11-day PBMC culture with coronavirus spike peptide pools or control peptides (ViraFEST assay). The ViraFEST assay, used in the study, expanded antigen-specific T cells with peptide pools and then identified the expanded clonotypes through TCR sequencing. The convalescent patients' positive SARS-CoV-2 PCR tests fell between March and December 2020, which was before the Alpha, Beta and Delta variants emerged in the United States. Over 1.5 million PBMCs per well were cultured in IMDM with approximately 5.2% human AB serum and 8.5 to 10 IU/ml IL-2, plus 10 ug/ml peptide pools. On days 3 and 7, half of the culture medium was replaced with fresh IL-2-containing medium. After more than 8 days of culture, CD4+ T cells were isolated by negative selection using the EasySep CD4+ T cell isolation kit. Ficoll-Paque Plus gradient centrifugation was used to isolate PBMCs from whole blood, and the isolated PBMCs were then either used fresh or cryopreserved at -140C. Triplicate wells were generally used for each culture condition.

The CDR3 contains 15 residues, cysteine and phenylalanine counted. This entry keeps only the CDR3 DNA: 45 bases, framed from base 1. Looking up the germline V gene yields CDR1 SGHTA and CDR2 FQGNSA. Trimming at the junction amounts to 1 base on V and 2 bases on J, and the germline ends lie 9 bases apart. About this clonotype itself: The antigen it binds to is not known. Within one base of it there is no much larger clone, and no base qualities were kept.

On the study overall, not on this receptor specifically: Of the vaccine-specific clones in convalescent patients, 304 of 307, or nearly all, reacted only to SARS-CoV-2 spike and did not cross-react with common cold coronaviruses. Although the median number of SARS-CoV-2-reactive clonotypes went up from some 23 after infection to 35 to 40 after vaccination, the increase was not significant. The number of convalescent patients in the study was relatively small, and the study did not examine early timepoints following natural infection. Among convalescent patients, a median about 90% of the SARS-CoV-2-reactive clones seen after vaccination appeared only after vaccination, which suggests priming specific to the vaccine.

Libraries were prepared through PCR. At the Johns Hopkins FTIC core, DNA from the cultured CD4+ T cells underwent TCR sequencing with the Oncomine TCR Beta short-read assay. The QIAamp micro DNA kit was used to extract genomic DNA from the cultured CD4+ T cells. Oncomine TCR Beta libraries made from cultured CD4+ T cells were pooled using unique dual indexes and sequenced on an Illumina iSeq 100. The paper's data handling went like this. Non-productive sequences were removed, and CDR3s not starting with C, not ending with F or W, or shorter than 7 amino acids were discarded. The MANAFEST web application identified antigen-specific clonotypes by comparing peptide-stimulated wells against reference wells and other culture wells. Positive clones required FDR below 0.05, an odds ratio above 5, and productive frequency above 0.1% in at least two of three replicate wells. A clonotype was classed as cross-reactive if the clonotype showed significant expansion both in SARS-CoV-2 spike wells and in at least one common cold coronavirus spike condition. Similarity between CDR3 sequences was evaluated in R version 3.6.1 using Levenshtein distances (stringdist) and unrooted phylogenetic trees (ape). In TCRdb, the public reads were trimmed at Q25 with fastp and aligned with MiXCR, with productive beta chains retained. Entries that share a CDR3 protein sequence are merged under the most common genes and DNA. It is TCRdb's table, rather than the study itself, that gives the V and J calls and clone size. Recorded for this sample are tens of thousands of distinct CDR3 sequences; 32% of them occurred a single time. Roughly 10% of the sample is taken by the ten largest.

The TCR was taken from a human donor who had recovered from COVID-19. This receptor chain uses TRBV7-2 and TRBJ1-5; no D gene call is confident. This specimen was CD4+ T cells from blood, cultured in vitro, taken about 7 months after SARS-CoV-2 vaccination. The CDR3 sequence is CASSLGAPGNQPQHF. The nucleotide sequence is TGTGCCAGCAGCTTAGGTGCGCCGGGCAATCAGCCCCAGCATTTT.